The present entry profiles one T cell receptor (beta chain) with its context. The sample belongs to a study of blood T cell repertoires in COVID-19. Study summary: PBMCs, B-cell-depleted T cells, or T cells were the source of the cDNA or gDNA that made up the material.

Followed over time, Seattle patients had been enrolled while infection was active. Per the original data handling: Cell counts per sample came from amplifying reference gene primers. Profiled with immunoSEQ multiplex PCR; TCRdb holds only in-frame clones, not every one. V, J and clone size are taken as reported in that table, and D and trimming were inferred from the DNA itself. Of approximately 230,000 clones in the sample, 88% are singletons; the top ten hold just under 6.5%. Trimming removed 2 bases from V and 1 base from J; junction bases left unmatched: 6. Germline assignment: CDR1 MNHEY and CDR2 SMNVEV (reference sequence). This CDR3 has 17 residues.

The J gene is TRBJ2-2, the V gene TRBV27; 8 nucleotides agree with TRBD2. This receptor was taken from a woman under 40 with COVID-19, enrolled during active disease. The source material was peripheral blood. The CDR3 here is CASSLGAGLGNTGELFF. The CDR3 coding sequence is TGTGCCAGCAGTTTAGGTGCGGGACTAGGGAACACCGGGGAGCTGTTTTTT.